One and the same sample provided the 5 T cell receptor beta chains below, sequenced in a study of blood T cells in healthy people across ages (dated by TCRdb to about 2015). The library was produced with 5' RACE. The run used an Illumina HiSeq 2500. A second roughly 6 to 12 cycle PCR used a sample-barcoded 5' primer and a J-beta primer mix. The public reads were reanalyzed by TCRdb: fastp trimming at Q25, MiXCR alignment, in-frame beta chains only. Each entry is one CDR3 protein sequence, shown with its most common DNA and genes. This sample gives 700,000 or so distinct CDR3 sequences in total; roughly two fifths of them show up just once. Jointly, the top ten make up 30% of the sample. The sequencing input was blood. The receptors stem from a man older than 75 in good health.

This clonotype has a count of ten or more. The chain has TRBV9 and TRBJ2-1; D call uncertain. This CDR3 has 16 amino acids. V lost 3 bases to trimming and J lost 4 bases, with 17 bases between them. Germline loops: CDR1 SGDLS, CDR2 YYNGEE. CDR3 DNA sequence: TGTGCCAGCAGCGCCAAGGTAGGGATTGGTTACAATGAGCAGTTCTTC. Translating gives CASSAKVGIGYNEQFF.

The gene calls are TRBV15 and TRBJ2-1; weak D call: TRBD2 (6 bases). Looked up from germline, CDR1 is LNHNV and CDR2 is YYDKDF (reference sequence). The CDR3 sequence is 14 residues long. The V gene lost 4 bases and the J gene lost 8 bases, with 15 bases spanning the gap. The CDR3 region is CATSTRRAGDEQFF. CDR3 nucleotides: TGTGCCACCAGCACTCGGAGGGCCGGGGATGAGCAGTTCTTC. Full variable domain (remainder filled in from reference TRBV15 and TRBJ2-1): DAMVIQNPRYQVTQFGKPVTLSCSQTLNHNVMYWYQQKSSQAPKLLFHYYDKDFNNEADTPDNFQSRRPNTSFCFLDIRSPGLGDTAMYLCATSTRRAGDEQFFGPGTRLTVL.

The chain recombines TRBV30 with TRBJ2-1; D is possibly TRBD1 (7 bases). The V end was cut by 4 bases, the J end by 13 bases, with 23 bases between. CDR1 and CDR2 from the germline V gene are GTSNPN and SVGIG (reference sequence). CDR3 length: 14 residues. Here the CDR3 reads CAWTPGGGAETQFF. The CDR3 coding sequence is TGTGCCTGGACCCCAGGAGGGGGCGCGGAGACCCAGTTCTTC.

The chain joins TRBV24-1 to TRBJ2-3; 9 positions match TRBD2. CDR3 length equals 17 residues. After removal of 0 bases from V and 6 bases from J, the junction contained 9 bases not matched to a gene. Germline CDR1 and CDR2: KGHDR and SFDVKD. The CDR3 here is CATSDLEREVLRDTQYF. CDR3 DNA sequence: TGTGCCACCAGTGATTTGGAGCGGGAGGTCTTGCGGGATACGCAGTATTTT.

V gene TRBV29-1 combines with J gene TRBJ2-5; TRBD1 aligns across 11 bases. V was pared by 6 bases and J by 11 bases, with 8 bases of the junction left unmatched. Germline V gene data show CDR1 as SQVTM and CDR2 as ANQGSEA. This CDR3 is 12 amino acids long. The CDR3 loop reads CSVGQGAGEQYF. The CDR3 DNA sequence: TGCAGCGTCGGACAGGGGGCAGGTGAGCAGTACTTC.